The TCR beta chain under discussion was sequenced for a study of T cell changes during pregnancy in multiple sclerosis. Repertoires were generated with immunoSEQ multiplex PCR, while TCRdb's copy carries only in-frame clones and drops some. The sample holds around 30,000 clones, 90% to 95% seen once. The source is a female donor with multiple sclerosis, enrolled in a pregnancy study. The sample consisted of CD8+ T cells from peripheral blood mononuclear cells, taken before pregnancy.

Here the CDR3 DNA reads TGTGCCAGCAGCCAAGATAAGGACAGGGGCACCGGGGAGCTGTTTTTT. It specifies CASSQDKDRGTGELFF. The chain recombines TRBV14 with TRBJ2-2, with 9 bases fitting TRBD1. Germline loops: CDR1 SGHDN, CDR2 FVKESK. The CDR3 extends over 16 amino acids. V dropped 0 bases and J dropped 4; count of bases not matched to a gene: 3.